The 22 T cell receptor beta chains below come from one sample, sequenced in a study of cytomegalovirus exposure and HLA in healthy donors. Use of 60 Vbeta and 13 Jbeta primers characterized the PCR. Assay used: immunoSEQ multiplex PCR; TCRdb lists only in-frame clones, some missing. The sample records more than 80,000 clones, roughly 82% being singletons. Source material: PBMCs. The receptors stem from a male donor in good health and CMV-seropositive.

The V gene is TRBV28, the J gene TRBJ1-4; 9 bases align to TRBD1. This CDR3 is built from 12 residues. Trimming cost V 10 bases and J 8 bases; bases outside gene matches: 5. Germline CDR1 and CDR2: MDHEN and SYDVKM. The CDR3, as DNA: TGTGCCACACAGGGGGCGCGGGAAAAACTGTTTTTT. Translating gives CATQGAREKLFF.

This clone is a singleton in its sample. V gene TRBV4-3 combines with J gene TRBJ2-1, with a weak D call TRBD1 (6 bases). The CDR3 is 17 amino acids. Trimming cost V 0 bases and J 1 base, with 13 bases left between them. CDR1 and CDR2 (germline): LGHNA, YSLEER. The CDR3 region is CASSQESGTSSYNEQFF. In DNA, the CDR3 is TGCGCCAGCAGCCAAGAATCCGGGACAAGTTCCTACAATGAGCAGTTCTTC.

The rearrangement uses TRBV2 and TRBJ1-4; a weak D match, TRBD1 (6 bases). Deletions cut 3 bases from V and 4 bases from J, with 15 bases between. CDR1 and CDR2 from the germline V gene are SNHLY and FYNNEI. CDR3 length: 16 residues. CDR3 in amino acids: CASSDRGSGGNEKLFF. DNA of the CDR3: TGTGCCAGCAGTGATAGGGGGTCGGGGGGTAATGAAAAACTGTTTTTT. The complete variable domain, with remaining parts taken from reference TRBV2 and TRBJ1-4, reads EPEVTQTPSHQVTQMGQEVILRCVPISNHLYFYWYRQILGQKVEFLVSFYNNEISEKSEIFDDQFSVERPDGSNFTLKIRSTKLEDSAMYFCASSDRGSGGNEKLFFGSGTQLSVL.

This rearrangement joins TRBV4-2 to TRBJ2-7; D is possibly TRBD2 (6 bases). Per germline, CDR1 LGHNA and CDR2 YNFKEQ. This CDR3 has 14 residues. Trimming pared 0 bases from V and 5 bases from J, leaving 11 bases between. CDR3 loop: CASSQDRRAHEQYF. In DNA form, the CDR3 reads TGTGCCAGCAGCCAAGATCGGAGGGCTCACGAGCAGTACTTC.

The CDR3 DNA reads TGCGCCAGCAGCCAGGATTTAGAGACCCAGTACTTC. Translation gives CASSQDLETQYF. The chain uses TRBV5-1 and TRBJ2-5; D remains unclear. Germline V gene lookup returns CDR1 SGHRS and CDR2 YFSETQ. The ends were cut back, 4 bases at V and 4 bases at J, with 8 bases in the middle. The CDR3 is 12 amino acids.

The gene calls are TRBV5-1 and TRBJ1-1; D remains ambiguous. V dropped 0 bases and J dropped 1 base, with 10 bases sitting between them. Germline V gene sequence: CDR1 SGHRS, CDR2 YFSETQ. The CDR3 has 15 residues. CDR3 loop: CASSLANVENTEAFF. In DNA form, the CDR3 reads TGCGCCAGCAGCTTGGCCAACGTAGAGAACACTGAAGCTTTCTTT.

The genes are TRBV28 and TRBJ1-2; 10 nucleotides line up with TRBD1. Germline lookup yields CDR1 MDHEN and CDR2 SYDVKM. CDR3 length: 15 amino acids. The ends lost 6 bases at V and 2 bases at J; junction bases unmatched: 6. The CDR3 reads CASRIPGQGNYGYTF. The DNA for the CDR3 is TGTGCCAGCAGAATTCCGGGACAGGGGAACTATGGCTACACCTTC.

This clone was picked up one time. This sample also contains other DNA sequences that code for the same CDR3. This CDR3 reads CASSYSPRQGAIQPQHF. CDR3 in DNA: TGTGCCAGCAGTTACTCTCCGCGGCAGGGGGCTATTCAGCCCCAGCATTTT. The V gene is TRBV6-7, the J gene TRBJ1-5, with 8 bases lining up with TRBD1. TRBV6-7 is classed as an ORF, of uncertain function. Losses at the gene ends were 0 bases for V and 6 bases for J; bases not matched to a gene: 10. The CDR3 length is 17 residues.

This chain links TRBV7-3 with TRBJ1-1, with 8 nucleotides matching TRBD1. The CDR3 runs 14 residues. Germline-derived CDR1 and CDR2 are SGHTA and FQGTGA. The V and J ends lost 6 bases and 4 bases, in that order; junction bases with no gene match: 7. The DNA of the CDR3 is TGTGCCAGCAGGTCCCAGGGGGCGGGCACTGAAGCTTTCTTT. This sequence encodes CASRSQGAGTEAFF.

The V gene is TRBV7-2, the J gene TRBJ1-2, with D hard to call. Trimming took off 1 base at V and 4 bases at J, with 16 bases between the two ends. This CDR3 is 16 amino acids long. CDR1 is SGHTA and CDR2 is FQGNSA in the germline V gene. The CDR3 sequence: CASSLVDPPRGYGYTF. The CDR3 DNA follows: TGTGCCAGCAGCTTAGTGGACCCCCCCCGGGGCTATGGCTACACCTTC.

This rearrangement joins TRBV5-1 to TRBJ2-5; D uncertain. The V and J ends lost 4 bases and 5 bases respectively, with 6 bases between them. The CDR3 runs to 11 residues. Germline loops: CDR1 SGHRS, CDR2 YFSETQ. The CDR3 region is CASSHRETQYF. CDR3 nucleotide sequence: TGCGCCAGCAGCCACCGGGAGACCCAGTACTTC.

CDR3 nucleotide sequence: TGTGCCAGCAGCTCTCCCGGGACAGGGGGCTACGAGCAGTACTTC. Its translation: CASSSPGTGGYEQYF. J is TRBJ2-7 and V is TRBV7-9; 11 nucleotides line up with TRBD1. After removal of 4 bases from V and 3 bases from J, the junction contained 5 bases not matched to a gene. The CDR3 is 15 residues long. The germline V gene has CDR1 SEHNR and CDR2 FQNEAQ (reference sequence).

The chain combines TRBV7-6 with TRBJ1-1; tentatively, D is TRBD1 (5 bases). The V gene's germline CDR1 is SGHVS and CDR2 FNYEAQ. Trimming removed 5 bases at V and 4 bases at J, with 17 bases between. This CDR3 contains 15 residues. CDR3 coding DNA: TGTGCCAGCAGCATTGCCCCGGGGGGTGGCACTGAAGCTTTCTTT. Translated, it gives CASSIAPGGGTEAFF.

About this clone: Other nucleotide sequences in the sample specify the same CDR3. The CDR3 region has the DNA TGCGCCAGCAGCCAAGGGCAGGGCTACTCTGGAAACACCATATATTTT. It encodes CASSQGQGYSGNTIYF. The rearrangement joins TRBV4-3 to TRBJ1-3, with D possibly matching TRBD1 (5 bases). CDR1 is LGHNA and CDR2 is YSLEER in the germline V gene. This CDR3 has 16 residues. Trimming left V 1 base short and J 0 bases short, with 10 bases between.

V and J are TRBV29-1 and TRBJ2-5, with D perhaps TRBD1 (6 bases). The CDR3 has 15 amino acids. The germline gives CDR1 SQVTM, CDR2 ANQGSEA. Here the CDR3 DNA reads TGCAGTCTCTCACGGGGCAGGGGAGTTGGAGAGACCCAGTACTTC. It codes for CSLSRGRGVGETQYF. Combining the CDR3 with reference TRBV29-1 and TRBJ2-5 gives the whole variable domain SAVISQKPSRDICQRGTSLTIQCQVDSQVTMMFWYRQQPGQSLTLIATANQGSEATYESGFVIDKFPISRPNLTFSTLTVSNMSPEDSSIYLCSLSRGRGVGETQYFGPGTRLLVL.

The rearrangement uses TRBV2 and TRBJ2-3; 8 bases align to TRBD2. Germline V lookup: CDR1 SNHLY, CDR2 FYNNEI. The CDR3 sequence is 17 residues long. The V gene end was trimmed by 5 bases and the J gene end by 3 bases; junction bases not matched to a gene: 13. The CDR3 sequence: CASSSRPGLVGTDTQYF. DNA for the CDR3: TGTGCCAGCAGTTCACGTCCGGGACTAGTCGGTACAGATACGCAGTATTTT.

This sequence joins TRBV9 and TRBJ2-5; a possible D gene is TRBD1 (5 bases). The CDR3 sequence is 13 residues long. Germline values: CDR1 SGDLS, CDR2 YYNGEE. Trimming shortened V by 2 bases and J by 4 bases, and 9 bases separated the two germline ends. The CDR3 coding sequence is TGTGCCAGCAGCGTCGGCAGGGTAGAGACCCAGTACTTC. It yields the protein CASSVGRVETQYF.

This chain links TRBV28 with TRBJ2-1, with 8 bases that match TRBD2. The J segment lost 7 bases and the V segment lost 7 bases, leaving 12 bases of the junction unmatched. Germline assignment: CDR1 MDHEN and CDR2 SYDVKM. This CDR3 is built from 15 residues. CDR3 bases: TGTGCCAGCACCTCCGGGGGGGCCTCTCGTAATGAGCAGTTCTTC. Translating gives CASTSGGASRNEQFF.

J is TRBJ2-3 and V is TRBV7-3; D is uncertain. The germline V gene has CDR1 SGHTA and CDR2 FQGTGA. The V end lost 5 bases, the J end lost 2 bases, and 8 bases lay between the germline ends. The CDR3 contains 13 residues. Here the CDR3 reads CASSPTYTDTQYF. The CDR3 DNA reads as TGTGCCAGCAGCCCGACTTACACAGATACGCAGTATTTT.

The chain couples TRBV28 to TRBJ2-2; D may be TRBD1 (5 bases). The V gene's germline CDR1 is MDHEN and CDR2 SYDVKM. This CDR3 comprises 16 residues. V shed 0 bases and J shed 2 bases, with 10 bases lying between them. The CDR3 DNA is TGTGCCAGCAGTTTATGGGGGCAGACAAACACCGGGGAGCTGTTTTTT. As protein: CASSLWGQTNTGELFF.

This rearrangement joins TRBV9 to TRBJ1-1; 8 bases align to TRBD1. The CDR3 loop spans 18 amino acids. With V trimmed by 4 bases and J by 5 bases, 19 bases remained unmatched. Germline V lookup: CDR1 SGDLS, CDR2 YYNGEE. CDR3 protein: CASSPVWERTGNRTEAFF. The CDR3 DNA is TGTGCCAGCAGCCCGGTTTGGGAAAGGACAGGGAATAGGACTGAAGCTTTCTTT.

V is TRBV27 and J is TRBJ2-1, with 10 bases lining up with TRBD1. The ends lost 5 bases at V and 7 bases at J; junction bases unmatched: 5. This CDR3 spans 14 amino acids. From germline, CDR1 is MNHEY and CDR2 SMNVEV (reference sequence). In nucleotides, the CDR3 is TGTGCCAGCAGTGTTTCGGGACAGGGGAATGAGCAGTTCTTC. Translated, it gives CASSVSGQGNEQFF.